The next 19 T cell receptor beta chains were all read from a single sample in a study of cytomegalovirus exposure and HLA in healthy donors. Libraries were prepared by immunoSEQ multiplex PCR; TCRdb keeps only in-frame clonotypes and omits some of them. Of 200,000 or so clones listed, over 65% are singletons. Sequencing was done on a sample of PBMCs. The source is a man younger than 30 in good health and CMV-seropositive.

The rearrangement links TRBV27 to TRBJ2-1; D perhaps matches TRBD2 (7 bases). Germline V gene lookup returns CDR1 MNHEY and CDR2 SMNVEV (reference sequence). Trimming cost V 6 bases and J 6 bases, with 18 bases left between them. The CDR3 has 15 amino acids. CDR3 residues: CASSLSGGGGNEQFF. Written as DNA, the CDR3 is TGTGCCAGCAGCCTAAGTGGGGGAGGGGGCAATGAGCAGTTCTTC.

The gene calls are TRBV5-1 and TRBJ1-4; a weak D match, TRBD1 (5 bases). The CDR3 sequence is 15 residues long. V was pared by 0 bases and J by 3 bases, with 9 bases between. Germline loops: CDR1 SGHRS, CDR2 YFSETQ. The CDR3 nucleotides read TGCGCCAGCAGCTTGGCGGGGGGGTCTAATGAAAAACTGTTTTTT. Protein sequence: CASSLAGGSNEKLFF.

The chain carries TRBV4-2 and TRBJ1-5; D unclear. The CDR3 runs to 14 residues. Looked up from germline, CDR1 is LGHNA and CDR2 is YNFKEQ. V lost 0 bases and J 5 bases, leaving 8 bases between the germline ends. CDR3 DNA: TGTGCCAGCAGCCAAGATTCCGGGGATCAGCCCCAGCATTTT. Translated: CASSQDSGDQPQHF.

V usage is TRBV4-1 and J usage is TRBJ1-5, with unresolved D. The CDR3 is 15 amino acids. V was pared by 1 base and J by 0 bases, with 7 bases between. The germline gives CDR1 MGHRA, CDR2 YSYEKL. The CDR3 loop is CASSQGRFSNQPQHF. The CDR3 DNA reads TGCGCCAGCAGCCAAGGCAGGTTTAGCAATCAGCCCCAGCATTTT.

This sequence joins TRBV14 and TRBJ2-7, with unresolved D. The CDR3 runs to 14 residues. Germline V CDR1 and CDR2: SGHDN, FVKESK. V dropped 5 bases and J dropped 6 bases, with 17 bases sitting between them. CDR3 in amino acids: CASSTRPRLSEQYF. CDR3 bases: TGTGCCAGCAGCACGCGACCCAGGCTCAGCGAGCAGTACTTC.

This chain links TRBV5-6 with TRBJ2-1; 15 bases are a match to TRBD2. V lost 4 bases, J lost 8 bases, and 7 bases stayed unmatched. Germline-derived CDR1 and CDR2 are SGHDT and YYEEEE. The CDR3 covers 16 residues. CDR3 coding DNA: TGTGCCAGCAGCCTAGGACTAGCGGGAGGGAACGATGAGCAGTTCTTC. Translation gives CASSLGLAGGNDEQFF.

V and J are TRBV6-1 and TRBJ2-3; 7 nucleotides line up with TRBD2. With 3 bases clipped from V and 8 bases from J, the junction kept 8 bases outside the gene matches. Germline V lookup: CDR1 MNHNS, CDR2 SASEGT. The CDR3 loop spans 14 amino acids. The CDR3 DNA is TGTGCCAGCAGTGAGGGGCCGGGGGAGGGTACGCAGTATTTT. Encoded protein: CASSEGPGEGTQYF.

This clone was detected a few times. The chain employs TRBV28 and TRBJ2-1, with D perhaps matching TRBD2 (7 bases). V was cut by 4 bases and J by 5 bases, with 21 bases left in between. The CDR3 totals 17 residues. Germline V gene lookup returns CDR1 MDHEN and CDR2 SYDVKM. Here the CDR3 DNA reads TGTGCCAGCAGTTCTACCGGCCAGGGGAGGGGGGACAATGAGCAGTTCTTC. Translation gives CASSSTGQGRGDNEQFF.

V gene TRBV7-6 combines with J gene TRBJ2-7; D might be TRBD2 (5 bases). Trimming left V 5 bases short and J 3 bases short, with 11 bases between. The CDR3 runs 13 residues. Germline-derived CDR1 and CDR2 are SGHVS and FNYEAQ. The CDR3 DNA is TGTGCCAGCAGCGGGAGTAGGGACTACGAGCAGTACTTC. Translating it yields CASSGSRDYEQYF. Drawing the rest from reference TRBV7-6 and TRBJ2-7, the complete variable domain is GAGVSQSPRYKVTKRGQDVALRCDPISGHVSLYWYRQALGQGPEFLTYFNYEAQQDKSGLPNDRFSAERPEGSISTLTIQRTEQRDSAMYRCASSGSRDYEQYFGPGTRLTVT.

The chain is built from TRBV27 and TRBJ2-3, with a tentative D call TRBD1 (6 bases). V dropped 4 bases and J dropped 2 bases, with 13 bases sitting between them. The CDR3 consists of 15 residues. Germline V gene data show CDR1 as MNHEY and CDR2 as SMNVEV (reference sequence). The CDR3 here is CASSSPGQDTDTQYF. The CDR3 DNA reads TGTGCCAGCAGTTCACCGGGACAAGACACAGATACGCAGTATTTT.

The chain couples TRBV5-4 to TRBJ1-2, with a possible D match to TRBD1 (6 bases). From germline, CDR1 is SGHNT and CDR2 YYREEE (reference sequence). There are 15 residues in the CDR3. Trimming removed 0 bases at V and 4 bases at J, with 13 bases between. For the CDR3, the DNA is TGTGCCAGCAGCTTGGGTGGGCAGGGGATCTATGGCTACACCTTC. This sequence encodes CASSLGGQGIYGYTF.

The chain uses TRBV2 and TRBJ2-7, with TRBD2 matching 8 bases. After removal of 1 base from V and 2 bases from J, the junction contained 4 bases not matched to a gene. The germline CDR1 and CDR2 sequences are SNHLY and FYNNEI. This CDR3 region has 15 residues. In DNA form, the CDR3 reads TGTGCCAGCAGTGAAGTAGCGGGAAGTACCTACGAGCAGTACTTC. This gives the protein CASSEVAGSTYEQYF.

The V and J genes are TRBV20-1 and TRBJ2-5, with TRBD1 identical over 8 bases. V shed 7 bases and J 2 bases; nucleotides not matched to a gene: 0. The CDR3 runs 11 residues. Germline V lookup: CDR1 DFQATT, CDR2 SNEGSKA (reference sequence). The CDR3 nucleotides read TGCAGTGGACAGGGGCAAGAGACCCAGTACTTC. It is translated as CSGQGQETQYF.

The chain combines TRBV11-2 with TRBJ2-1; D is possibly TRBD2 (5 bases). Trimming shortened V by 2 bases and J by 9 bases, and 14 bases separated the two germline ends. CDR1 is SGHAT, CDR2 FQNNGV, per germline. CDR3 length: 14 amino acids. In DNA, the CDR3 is TGTGCCAGCAGCTTAAACTTCGTAGGGAGTGAGCAGTTCTTC. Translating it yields CASSLNFVGSEQFF. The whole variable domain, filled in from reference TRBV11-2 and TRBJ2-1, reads EAGVAQSPRYKIIEKRQSVAFWCNPISGHATLYWYQQILGQGPKLLIQFQNNGVVDDSQLPKDRFSAERLKGVDSTLKIQPAKLEDSAVYLCASSLNFVGSEQFFGPGTRLTVL.

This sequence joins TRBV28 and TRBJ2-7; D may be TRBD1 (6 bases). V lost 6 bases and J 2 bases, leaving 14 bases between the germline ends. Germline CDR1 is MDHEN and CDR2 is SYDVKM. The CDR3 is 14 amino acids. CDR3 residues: CASSQFGTTYEQYF. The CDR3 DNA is TGTGCCAGCAGCCAGTTCGGGACAACCTACGAGCAGTACTTC.

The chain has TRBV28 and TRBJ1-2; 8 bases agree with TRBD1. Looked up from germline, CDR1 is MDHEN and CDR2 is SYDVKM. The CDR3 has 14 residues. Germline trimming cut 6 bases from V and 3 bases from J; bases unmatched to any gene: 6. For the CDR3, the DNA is TGTGCCAGCAGCTTTATGGACAGGGACTATGGCTACACCTTC. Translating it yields CASSFMDRDYGYTF.

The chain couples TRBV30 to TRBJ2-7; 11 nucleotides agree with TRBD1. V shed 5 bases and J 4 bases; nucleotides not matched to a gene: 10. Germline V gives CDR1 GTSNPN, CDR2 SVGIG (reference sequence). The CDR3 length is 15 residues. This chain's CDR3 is CAWRRPGTGGYEQYF. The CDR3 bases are TGTGCCTGGCGACGCCCCGGGACAGGGGGGTACGAGCAGTACTTC.

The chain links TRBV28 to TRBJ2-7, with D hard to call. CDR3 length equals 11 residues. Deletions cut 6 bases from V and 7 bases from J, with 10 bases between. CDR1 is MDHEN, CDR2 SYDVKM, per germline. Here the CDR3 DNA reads TGTGCCAGCAGGTCACTGGTGGAGCAGTACTTC. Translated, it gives CASRSLVEQYF.

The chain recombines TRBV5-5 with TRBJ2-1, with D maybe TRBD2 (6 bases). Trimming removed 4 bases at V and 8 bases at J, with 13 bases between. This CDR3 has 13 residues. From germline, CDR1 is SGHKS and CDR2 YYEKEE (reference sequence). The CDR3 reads CASSPGVGDEQFF. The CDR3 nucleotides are TGTGCCAGCAGCCCGGGGGTCGGCGATGAGCAGTTCTTC.